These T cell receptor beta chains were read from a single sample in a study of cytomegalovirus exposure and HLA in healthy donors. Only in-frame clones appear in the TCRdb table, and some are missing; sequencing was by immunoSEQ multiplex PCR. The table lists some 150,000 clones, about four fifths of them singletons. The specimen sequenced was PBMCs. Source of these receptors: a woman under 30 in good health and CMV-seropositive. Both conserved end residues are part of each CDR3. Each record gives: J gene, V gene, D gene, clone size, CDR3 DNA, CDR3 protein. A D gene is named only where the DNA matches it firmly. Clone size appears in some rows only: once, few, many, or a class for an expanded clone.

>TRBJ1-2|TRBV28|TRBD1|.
TGTGCCAGCATCACGTTGGACAGGGCCTCCACTAACTATGGCTACACCTTC
CASITLDRASTNYGYTF
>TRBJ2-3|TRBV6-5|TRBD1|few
TGTGCCAGCAGAGACAGGGGAGATACGCAGTATTTT
CASRDRGDTQYF
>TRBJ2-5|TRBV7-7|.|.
TGTGCCAGCAGCCTGGGACTCCGAGAGACCCAGTACTTC
CASSLGLRETQYF
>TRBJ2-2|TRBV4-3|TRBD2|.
TGCGCCAGCAGCCAAGGGACTAGTGGTATCGGGGAGCTGTTTTTT
CASSQGTSGIGELFF
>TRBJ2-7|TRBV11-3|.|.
TGTGCCAGCAGCCCTGATGGGCGCCTGGGCGAGCAGTACTTC
CASSPDGRLGEQYF
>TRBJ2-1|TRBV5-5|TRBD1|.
TGTGCCAGCAGCTTGCGAGGACAGGGCAACAATGAGCAGTTCTTC
CASSLRGQGNNEQFF
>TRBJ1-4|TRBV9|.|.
TGTGCCAGCAGCGTCTTATCGGCGGCAACTAATGAAAAACTGTTTTTT
CASSVLSAATNEKLFF
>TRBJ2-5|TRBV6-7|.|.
TGTGCCAGCAGTTACTTCTCTAAACAAGAGACCCAGTACTTC
CASSYFSKQETQYF
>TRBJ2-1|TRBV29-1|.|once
TGCAGCGTTGTAGGAGTCTCCTACAATGAGCAGTTCTTC
CSVVGVSYNEQFF
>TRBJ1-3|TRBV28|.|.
TGTGCCAGCAGTTACCTCGCTCCTAGCTCTGGAAACACCATATATTTT
CASSYLAPSSGNTIYF
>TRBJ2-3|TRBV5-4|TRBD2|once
TGTGCCAGCAGACGAGCGGGGGCGGGTCCAGATACGCAGTATTTT
CASRRAGAGPDTQYF
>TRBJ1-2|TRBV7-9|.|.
TGTGCCAGCAGCTTAATGGGGCCGACCTATGGCTACACCTTC
CASSLMGPTYGYTF
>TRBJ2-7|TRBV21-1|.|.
TGTGCCAGCAGCCGTACACGTTATCCCTACGAGCAGTACTTC
CASSRTRYPYEQYF
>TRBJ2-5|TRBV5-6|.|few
TGTGCCAGCAGCTTGGAACAGGATTCGTACTTC
CASSLEQDSYF
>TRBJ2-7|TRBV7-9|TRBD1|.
TGTGCCAGCAGCTTAGCAGTGGGGACAGGGGGCCACGAGCAGTACTTC
CASSLAVGTGGHEQYF
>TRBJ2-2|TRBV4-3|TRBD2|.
TGCGCCAGCAGCCAAGAGCTAGGACTAGCGGGGAACACCGGGGAGCTGTTTTTT
CASSQELGLAGNTGELFF
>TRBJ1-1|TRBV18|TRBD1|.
TGTGCCAGCTCGCCATGGGACAGGGGGCTCGTCAACACTGAAGCTTTCTTT
CASSPWDRGLVNTEAFF
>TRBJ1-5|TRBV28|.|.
TGTGCCAGCAGTTTAGGTTATCCCCTATCGGGGACTACGTGGATTAAAGTGAATCAGCCCCAGCATTTT
CASSLGYPLSGTTWIKVNQPQHF
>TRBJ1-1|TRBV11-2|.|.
TGTGCCAGCAGGGCCTTCGGGGATCGGTTCACTGAAGCTTTCTTT
CASRAFGDRFTEAFF
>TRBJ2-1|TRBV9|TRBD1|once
TGTGCCAGCAGCGTAGTGGCAGGGGGAAATGAGCAGTTCTTC
CASSVVAGGNEQFF
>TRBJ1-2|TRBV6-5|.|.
TGTGCCAGCAGTTACTCGAACAGGGACTATTACGGCTACACCTTC
CASSYSNRDYYGYTF
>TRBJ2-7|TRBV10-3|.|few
TGTGCCATCAGTGAGGACAGATCCTACGAGCAGTACTTC
CAISEDRSYEQYF
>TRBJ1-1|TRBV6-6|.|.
TGTGCCACTCGGCCAGGGCCGATGGTTTCCGAAGCTTTCTTT
CATRPGPMVSEAFF
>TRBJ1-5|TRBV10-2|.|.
TGCGCCAGCAGTGAGGGGGCACGTCAGCCCCAGCATTTT
CASSEGARQPQHF
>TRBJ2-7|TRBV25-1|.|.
TGTGCCAGCAGTGAATTTAGCTACGAGCAGTACTTC
CASSEFSYEQYF
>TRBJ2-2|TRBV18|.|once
TGTGCCAGCTCACCAATCCCGGGGGAGAGCACCGGGGAGCTGTTTTTT
CASSPIPGESTGELFF
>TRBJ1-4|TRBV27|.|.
TGTGCCAGCACCCCTCGGAGGGCAACTAATGAAAAACTGTTTTTT
CASTPRRATNEKLFF
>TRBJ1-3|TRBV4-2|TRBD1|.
TGTGCCAGCAGCCAGAGACAGGGCCCTGGAAACACCATATATTTT
CASSQRQGPGNTIYF
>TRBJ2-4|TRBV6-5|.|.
TGTGCCAGCAGTCCAGGGGTTTTAGAAAACATTCAGTACTTC
CASSPGVLENIQYF
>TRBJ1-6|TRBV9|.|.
TGTGCCAGCAGCGTAGGTGGCGGGGGAAATTCACCCCTCCACTTT
CASSVGGGGNSPLHF
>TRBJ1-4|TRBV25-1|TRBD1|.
TGTGCCAGCAGTGACTGGGGGACAGGAAATGAAAAACTGTTTTTT
CASSDWGTGNEKLFF
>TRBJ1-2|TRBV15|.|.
TGTGCCACCAGCAGACAACCAGGGAACGGCTACACCTTC
CATSRQPGNGYTF
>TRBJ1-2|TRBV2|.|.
TGTGCCAGCACACAAGAGAGAGAAACTAGTGGCTACACCTTC
CASTQERETSGYTF
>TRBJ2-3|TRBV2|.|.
TGTGCCAGCGGTTTTGACAGAGACACAGATACGCAGTATTTT
CASGFDRDTDTQYF
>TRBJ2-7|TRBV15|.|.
TGTGCCACCAGCAGAGCCAGGCAGCAATCCTACGAGCAGTACTTC
CATSRARQQSYEQYF
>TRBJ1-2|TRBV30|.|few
TGTGCCTGGAGCCTTAGATATGGCTACACCTTC
CAWSLRYGYTF
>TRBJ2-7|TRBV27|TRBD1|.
TGTGCCAGTTCTCCGGGACAGGTTAACGAGCAGTACTTC
CASSPGQVNEQYF
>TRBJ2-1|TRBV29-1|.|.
TGCAGCGTTGGCGCTGGAGGCTACATTGAGCAGTTCTTC
CSVGAGGYIEQFF
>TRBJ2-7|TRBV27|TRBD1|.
TGTGCCACCTCCCTCCAGGGACAGGGTCTCTACGAGCAGTACTTC
CATSLQGQGLYEQYF
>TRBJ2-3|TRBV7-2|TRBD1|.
TGTGCCAGCAGCTTATTTGGGACAGGGCTTACAGATACGCAGTATTTT
CASSLFGTGLTDTQYF
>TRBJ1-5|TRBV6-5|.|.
TGTGCCAGCAGTACAACCGGCGGAGGGGACCAGCCCCAGCATTTT
CASSTTGGGDQPQHF
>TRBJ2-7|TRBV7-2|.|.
TGTGCCAGCAGCTTACGAGCGGGCCAGGGGGTCCACGAGCAGTACTTC
CASSLRAGQGVHEQYF
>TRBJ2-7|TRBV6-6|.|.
TGTGCCAGCAGATCCGGGAACTACGAGCAGTACTTC
CASRSGNYEQYF
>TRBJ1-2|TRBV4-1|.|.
TGCGCCAGCAGCCAGTTCGTTCTCCAGGGCTACACCTTC
CASSQFVLQGYTF
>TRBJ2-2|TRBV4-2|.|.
TGTGCCAGCAGCCAACCCGGACAGCCCTGGTGGAGGCTGTTTTTT
CASSQPGQPWWRLFF